A single sample gave rise to the 17 T cell receptor beta chains below, sequenced in a study of breast tumors, draining lymph nodes, adjacent tissues (dated by TCRdb to about 2016). The lymph node samples were taken from the axillary draining lymph nodes of breast cancer patients. The library was prepared using multiplex PCR. The listed sequencing device is Illumina HiSeq 2000. The public reads were reprocessed in TCRdb via fastp at Q25 and MiXCR, keeping in-frame beta chains. Duplicate CDR3 protein sequences are folded into a single record with the most common DNA and genes. Present in this sample are 270,000 or so distinct CDR3 sequences, more than 30% of which were seen just once. The ten largest clones represent about 1% of the sample. Sequenced material: axillary lymph node tissue. All receptors derive from a female donor with breast cancer. Some clones in this sample may be carry-over from other donors' samples.

This clonotype was recorded at least ten times. This CDR3 is CSAGGKRPTDTQYF. As DNA, the CDR3 is TGCAGTGCTGGCGGGAAGCGGCCCACAGATACGCAGTATTTT. The chain carries TRBV20-1 and TRBJ2-3, with TRBD2 as a possible D gene (6 bases). V lost 5 bases and J lost 2, with 14 bases in between. The CDR3 consists of 14 residues. Germline lookup yields CDR1 DFQATT and CDR2 SNEGSKA (reference sequence).

This clonotype occurred many times. This sequence joins TRBV15 and TRBJ2-5; tentatively, D is TRBD1 (6 bases). Germline assignment: CDR1 LNHNV and CDR2 YYDKDF (reference sequence). V dropped 0 bases and J dropped 3 bases, with 14 bases sitting between them. The length of the CDR3 is 16 residues. The chain's CDR3 is CATSRDVGGAKETQYF. In DNA form, the CDR3 reads TGTGCCACCAGCAGAGATGTAGGGGGAGCCAAAGAGACCCAGTACTTC. The full variable domain, its missing parts supplied by reference TRBV15 and TRBJ2-5, is DAMVIQNPRYQVTQFGKPVTLSCSQTLNHNVMYWYQQKSSQAPKLLFHYYDKDFNNEADTPDNFQSRRPNTSFCFLDIRSPGLGDTAMYLCATSRDVGGAKETQYFGPGTRLLVL.

Concerning this clonotype itself: The CDR3 does not end in the conserved phenylalanine or tryptophan, so this is likely a read error. This chain links TRBV19 with TRBJ1-2; tentatively, D is TRBD1 (5 bases). This CDR3 is 16 amino acids long. Germline CDR1 LNHDA, CDR2 SQIVND (reference sequence). CDR3 DNA sequence: TGCGCCAGTAGTATAGCTGCGGCAGGGACGCCCTATGGCTACACCTCC. The encoded protein is CASSIAAAGTPYGYTS.

This clonotype was recorded at least ten times. The chain carries TRBV2 and TRBJ2-7; 12 bases fit TRBD2. Germline V gene lookup returns CDR1 SNHLY and CDR2 FYNNEI. V was pared by 2 bases and J by 6 bases, with 11 bases of the junction left unmatched. CDR3 length equals 17 residues. The CDR3 nucleotides are TGTGCCAGCAGTGAATCCTGGCTAGCGGGAGGGCCGTTCGAGCAGTACTTC. It encodes CASSESWLAGGPFEQYF.

This clonotype has only a few counts. A much larger clone lies one base from this, so it may be a read error. This is likely a read error, given that the CDR3 carries no conserved phenylalanine or tryptophan at its end. The chain uses TRBV9 and TRBJ2-5, with a weak D call TRBD2 (5 bases). The CDR3 runs to 13 residues. Deletions cut 0 bases from V and 5 bases from J, with 8 bases between. CDR1 SGDLS and CDR2 YYNGEE come from the germline V gene. CDR3 loop: CASSVGGPETQYS. DNA of the CDR3: TGTGCCAGCAGCGTAGGAGGGCCCGAGACCCAGTACTCC.

This clonotype showed up just a few times. The genes are TRBV4-3 and TRBJ2-7, with TRBD1 matching over 7 bases. Trimming cost V 3 bases and J 0 bases; bases outside gene matches: 8. This CDR3 contains 16 residues. Germline CDR1 LGHNA, CDR2 YSLEER. CDR3 sequence (DNA): TGCGCCAGCAGCCACGGCCCCGGACAGGCCTCCTACGAGCAGTACTTC. This encodes CASSHGPGQASYEQYF.

This clonotype was recorded many times. J is TRBJ2-1 and V is TRBV20-1; the D gene is possibly TRBD2 (5 bases). The CDR3 runs to 15 residues. The V and J ends lost 4 bases and 1 base respectively, with 14 bases between them. Germline V gives CDR1 DFQATT, CDR2 SNEGSKA (reference sequence). The chain's CDR3 is CSAIRSDLSYNEQFF. The CDR3 nucleotides are TGCAGTGCTATTCGTAGCGACCTATCCTACAATGAGCAGTTCTTC.

This clonotype has at least ten counts. This chain joins TRBV6-1 and TRBJ1-2; no definite D call. Germline CDR1 reads MNHNS; CDR2 reads SASEGT. The CDR3 extends over 12 amino acids. V was clipped by 7 bases and J by 7 bases, with 13 bases between them. The CDR3 DNA reads as TGTGCCAGCATCCAACCCTTGTCTGGCTACACCTTC. Translating gives CASIQPLSGYTF.

This chain's CDR3 is CASSSPDLVSYNEQFF. CDR3 nucleotide sequence: TGTGCCAGCAGCTCCCCTGATCTAGTTTCCTACAATGAGCAGTTCTTC. The V gene is TRBV5-8, the J gene TRBJ2-1; D is unclear. Germline CDR1 is SGHTS and CDR2 is YDEGEE. V was pared by 3 bases and J by 1 base, with 14 bases between. This CDR3 is built from 16 residues.

This clonotype was picked up many times. The rearrangement joins TRBV6-5 to TRBJ2-5; D gene unclear. This CDR3 is built from 12 residues. Germline assignment: CDR1 MNHEY and CDR2 SVGAGI. V was shortened by 6 bases and J by 4 bases, with 9 bases between the two germline ends. The CDR3 spells CASRTGLETQYF. CDR3 sequence (DNA): TGTGCCAGCAGGACGGGTCTAGAGACCCAGTACTTC.

This clonotype was detected many times. The V call is TRBV15, the J call TRBJ2-7, with TRBD1 matching 9 bases. Germline loops: CDR1 LNHNV, CDR2 YYDKDF (reference sequence). This CDR3 comprises 15 residues. The V segment lost 5 bases and the J segment 0 bases; nucleotides outside the gene matches: 5. CDR3 residues: CATSVGTGLSYEQYF. The CDR3 DNA follows: TGTGCCACCAGCGTCGGGACAGGGCTCTCCTACGAGCAGTACTTC.

Many counts were recorded for this clonotype. The chain links TRBV30 to TRBJ2-7, with D tentatively TRBD1 (5 bases). Germline V CDR1 and CDR2: GTSNPN, SVGIG (reference sequence). V was cut by 4 bases and J by 7 bases, with 11 bases left in between. The CDR3 contains 11 residues. CDR3 in amino acids: CAWKQGGEQYF. The CDR3 region has the DNA TGTGCCTGGAAGCAGGGTGGTGAGCAGTACTTC.

This clonotype was counted many times. V is TRBV27 and J is TRBJ1-2; D unresolved. V lost 0 bases to trimming and J lost 4 bases, with 9 bases between them. CDR1 and CDR2 from the germline V gene are MNHEY and SMNVEV (reference sequence). There are 14 residues in the CDR3. The CDR3 loop is CASSLSLGRYGYTF. CDR3 nucleotide sequence: TGTGCCAGCAGTTTATCGTTGGGCCGCTATGGCTACACCTTC.

This clonotype was counted at least ten times. The gene calls are TRBV5-4 and TRBJ2-7, with TRBD2 identical over 7 bases. The CDR3 totals 15 residues. Unmatched junction bases numbered 7, after V lost 3 bases and J lost 1 base. The V gene's germline CDR1 is SGHNT and CDR2 YYREEE (reference sequence). CDR3 nucleotide sequence: TGTGCCAGCAGCTGGGGAGGGATCGGGTCCTACGAGCAGTACTTC. This gives the protein CASSWGGIGSYEQYF.

This clonotype was seen repeatedly, ten times or more. The chain joins TRBV29-1 to TRBJ1-2, with a weak D call TRBD1 (5 bases). The germline V gene has CDR1 SQVTM and CDR2 ANQGSEA. The CDR3 spans 11 residues. V lost 7 bases to trimming and J lost 1 base, with 7 bases between them. The CDR3 reads CSGQGNYGYTF. DNA for the CDR3: TGCAGCGGTCAGGGTAACTATGGCTACACCTTC.

This clonotype occurred many times. The chain joins TRBV7-9 to TRBJ2-7, with 7 bases that match TRBD2. V trimming: 5 bases; J trimming: 2 bases; junction bases outside the gene matches: 12. The CDR3 is made up of 16 amino acids. Germline-derived CDR1 and CDR2 are SEHNR and FQNEAQ (reference sequence). This chain's CDR3 is CASSRYLAATTYEQYF. CDR3 sequence (DNA): TGTGCCAGCAGCCGATATCTAGCGGCAACAACCTACGAGCAGTACTTC.

There are many counts of this clonotype. The rearrangement links TRBV20-1 to TRBJ2-3, with 11 bases aligning to TRBD2. This CDR3 is built from 15 residues. J lost 3 bases, V lost 2 bases, and 4 bases had no gene match. Looked up from germline, CDR1 is DFQATT and CDR2 is SNEGSKA (reference sequence). The CDR3 DNA follows: TGCAGTGCTAGAACTAGCGGGAGTGTTACAGATACGCAGTATTTT. Translation: CSARTSGSVTDTQYF.